This is a list of T cell receptor beta chains from one sample in a study of cytomegalovirus exposure and HLA in healthy donors. Clones were sequenced by immunoSEQ multiplex PCR, and TCRdb holds only the in-frame ones, with some missing. The data contain some 57,000 clones, about 90% of them singletons. The source material was PBMCs. The receptors were gathered from a man under 40 in good health and CMV-seropositive. The CDR3 runs from the conserved cysteine through the conserved F or W. The D gene is left open where the match is weak. Part of the rows lack a size; the others show once, few, many or a class for expanded clones.

cdr3_nt cdr3_aa d_call j_call clone_size v_call
TGTGCTAGCAGCTTTACTTTAGCGGGAGGGGACAATGAGCAGTTCTTC CASSFTLAGGDNEQFF TRBD2 TRBJ2-1 few TRBV7-7
TGCGCCAGCAGCCAAGAAGGGGAGGCAACTAATGAAAAACTGTTTTTT CASSQEGEATNEKLFF - TRBJ1-4 - TRBV4-1
TGCGCCAGCAGTTCCAGCGGGAGAATAGATACGCAGTATTTT CASSSSGRIDTQYF TRBD2 TRBJ2-3 - TRBV10-1
TGTGCCAGCAGCCAAGGAACAGGGCAGGGATTTTCACCCCTCCACTTT CASSQGTGQGFSPLHF - TRBJ1-6 - TRBV4-2
TGTGCCAGCAGCCCCCCAGGTGTGGGCTACACCTTC CASSPPGVGYTF - TRBJ1-2 - TRBV11-2
TGTGCCAGCAGCAGGGGACTAGCGGGGTCTGGGGCCAACGTCCTGACTTTC CASSRGLAGSGANVLTF TRBD2 TRBJ2-6 - TRBV5-5
TGCGCCAGCAGCTCCTGGGACAGTAGCTCTGGGGCCAACGTCCTGACTTTC CASSSWDSSSGANVLTF TRBD1 TRBJ2-6 - TRBV5-1
TGTGCCAGCAGCGCAGACTCTGGGGCCAACGTCCTGACTTTC CASSADSGANVLTF - TRBJ2-6 - TRBV6-4
TGTGCCAGCAGAGGAGGGGGCACAGATACGCAGTATTTT CASRGGGTDTQYF - TRBJ2-3 once TRBV28
TGTGCCAGCAGTGATCCTAGGACTAGTCGGGAGACCCAGTACTTC CASSDPRTSRETQYF TRBD2 TRBJ2-5 - TRBV25-1
TGTGCCAGCAGCGCGGAACTAGCGGGCTCTTACGAGCAGTACTTC CASSAELAGSYEQYF TRBD2 TRBJ2-7 - TRBV2
TGTGCCAGCAGCTCCATCCGGGACAGGACCCTCGAGCAGTACTTC CASSSIRDRTLEQYF TRBD1 TRBJ2-7 - TRBV7-9
TGTGCCAGCAGCTCCGGCGGGGGAACTGAAGCTTTCTTT CASSSGGGTEAFF - TRBJ1-1 few TRBV7-8
TGCGCCAGCAGTTACACCCGGCGGGGAGCTGTTTTT CASSYTRRGAVF - TRBJ2-2 few TRBV10-1
TGCGCCAGCAGCTCCGGGGTGAACACTGAAGCTTTCTTT CASSSGVNTEAFF - TRBJ1-1 once TRBV5-1
TGCAGCACAAAACAGGGCTTGAACACTGAAGCTTTCTTT CSTKQGLNTEAFF - TRBJ1-1 - TRBV29-1
TGTGCCAGCAGTCCGCAGGGATCCTACAATGAGCAGTTCTTC CASSPQGSYNEQFF - TRBJ2-1 - TRBV27
TGTGCCTGGAGCCCCCGGGAGGATGGCGCTGAAGCTTTCTTT CAWSPREDGAEAFF - TRBJ1-1 - TRBV30
TGCGCCAGCAGCTTGGGAGGGACAGGGGCCGCTGAAGCTTTCTTT CASSLGGTGAAEAFF TRBD1 TRBJ1-1 - TRBV5-1
TGTGCCAGCAGTGAAGAATTAAGGACTAGCGGTATCTGGGAGTATTTT CASSEELRTSGIWEYF TRBD2 TRBJ2-3 - TRBV6-1
TGTGCCAGCAGCTTATGGGGGCAGTCCCAAAGGCCCCAGCATTTT CASSLWGQSQRPQHF - TRBJ1-5 - TRBV7-8
TGTGCCAGTAGTGTACCCCAGCGGGAGGGCAACGAGCAGTACTTC CASSVPQREGNEQYF TRBD2 TRBJ2-7 - TRBV19
TGCGCCAGCAGCCAAGTGGGGACAGGAGACGGCGATGAGCAGTTCTTC CASSQVGTGDGDEQFF TRBD1 TRBJ2-1 - TRBV4-1
TGTGCCAGCAGTTACTCCGGGTCCTCTTTCGGGAACGGCTACACCTTC CASSYSGSSFGNGYTF - TRBJ1-2 few TRBV6-6
TGTGCTAGTGGTTTGGTAGGGGTGAACACTGAAGCTTTCTTT CASGLVGVNTEAFF - TRBJ1-1 few TRBV12-5
TGTGCCAGCAGCCAAGAAGAAGCGGGAGGGGCAGATACGCAGTATTTT CASSQEEAGGADTQYF TRBD2 TRBJ2-3 - TRBV4-2
TGCGCCAGCAGCCGCGGGGCCCTACGGGGGGCTTTCTTT CASSRGALRGAFF - TRBJ1-1 few TRBV4-1
TGTGCCAGCAGCTTGGCCGGGAATGAAAAACTGTTTTTT CASSLAGNEKLFF - TRBJ1-4 few TRBV5-6
TGTGCCAGCAGTTTAGGGGACACCGACTTCCAAGAGACCCAGTACTTC CASSLGDTDFQETQYF - TRBJ2-5 - TRBV28
TGTGCCAGCGTTGGGGGCGATTCTGGCACAGATACGCAGTATTTT CASVGGDSGTDTQYF - TRBJ2-3 once TRBV7-9
TGTGCCATCAGCTCGGACAGCCCTAGTACGAGTCACGAGCAGTACTTC CAISSDSPSTSHEQYF - TRBJ2-7 - TRBV10-3
TGTGCCAGCAGCGTAGGGGCTAGCGGGAACACCGGGGAGCTGTTTTTT CASSVGASGNTGELFF TRBD2 TRBJ2-2 - TRBV9
TGTGCCAGCAGTACCGACGGGAGGGCCCCCGAGCAGTACTTC CASSTDGRAPEQYF TRBD2 TRBJ2-7 - TRBV2
TGTGCCAGCAGTTCGCAGGGACTGAATCAGCCCCAGCATTTT CASSSQGLNQPQHF - TRBJ1-5 - TRBV27
TGTGCCAGCAGCTTGCTAGCGGGGAGGCAAGAGACCCAGTACTTC CASSLLAGRQETQYF TRBD2 TRBJ2-5 - TRBV5-5
TGTGCCACCCAAGGCGACAGGTTTCGCGAGCAGTACTTC CATQGDRFREQYF - TRBJ2-7 - TRBV6-6
TGTGCCAGCAGCGCCGACAGGGTGAGTGAAGCTTTCTTT CASSADRVSEAFF TRBD1 TRBJ1-1 - TRBV7-9
TGTGCCAGCAGCGTAGGGACAGGGTACTACAATGAGCAGTTCTTC CASSVGTGYYNEQFF TRBD1 TRBJ2-1 - TRBV9
TGTGCCAGCAGGGTCACTAGCGGGAGAATCGGCGAGCAGTACTTC CASRVTSGRIGEQYF TRBD2 TRBJ2-7 - TRBV7-2
TGTGCCTGGACAGGGGGCTACGAGCAGTACTTC CAWTGGYEQYF TRBD1 TRBJ2-7 - TRBV30